Sequencing of this T cell receptor beta chain was carried out in a study of beta chain features in type 1 diabetes (dated by TCRdb to the late 2010s). As for the study more broadly: Mean age, gender distribution, total cell number and subset yield were not different between patients and healthy donors. Across all samples, around 99 million sorted cells were examined, and cell number per subset correlated strongly with RNA yield. The study compared TCRB repertoires of sorted circulating CD4+ T cell subsets between recently diagnosed type 1 diabetes patients and matched healthy donors. Naive and central memory subsets were obtained from all 28 donors, but regulatory and stem cell-like memory subsets were isolated from only 8 patients and roughly eight healthy donors.

CDR1 and CDR2 were assigned from the germline V gene as SGHNT and YENEEA. The CDR3 contains 12 residues, cysteine and phenylalanine counted. Just the 36-base CDR3 DNA is kept, in frame starting at base 1. Between the V and J ends, shortened by 3 bases and 9 bases respectively, the junction contains 9 bases. The entire isolated RNA was reverse transcribed using the High Capacity cDNA Reverse Transcription Kit, and thus expressed TCRB transcripts were sequenced. Stem cell-like memory T cell samples underwent survey-depth immunoSEQ sequencing, averaging about 1 million total reads per sample. After sorted cells were lysed in RLT buffer, RNA was extracted with DNase-treated RNeasy Micro or Mini kits, with the choice depending on cell number. To prevent cross-contamination, each cell subset was processed individually, whereas patient and healthy donor samples were processed jointly. TCRB sequences were amplified from cDNA with the immunoSEQ multiplex PCR, producing 87-bp fragments spanning the CDR3 region. Sequencing of the amplicons was performed on the Illumina HiSeq platform. The published analysis was carried out like this. Synthetic template baselines were used to correct PCR bias computationally, reads within Hamming distance 2 were collapsed together, and singletons that could not be merged were discarded. Reads were aligned against IMGT so that V, D and J genes, CDR3 length and insertions or deletions at six rearrangement sites could be assigned. Clonotype counts were normalized to sorted cell number within each subset before computing true diversity and Gini coefficients with the tcR R package. Repertoire sharing was quantified using the overlap coefficient calculated on TCRB nucleotide sequences. TCRdb took this table from immuneACCESS and kept in-frame rearrangements with V and J called. Such tables lack part of the clones; where checked against another copy, unresolved V genes explain under half of the gap, and the rest is unexplained. V and J calls and clone size are as listed in that table; D and trimming were resolved from the DNA. This sample comprises tens of thousands of clones, around a third of them detected only once. The top ten constitute about 0.5% of the sample.

Study-wide findings and limitations: The naive, central memory and regulatory TCRB repertoires appeared to resemble one another more closely among patients than among healthy donors. Type 1 diabetes patients showed a moderate but significant shortening of TCRB CDR3 length in all four CD4+ subsets. Shorter templates might be favored by PCR, yet because patient and control samples were amplified and corrected together, any such skew would affect both groups equally. Only small numbers of individuals were included in the HLA sub-analyses, which left unresolved whether HLA type had any influence on TCRB rearrangement. Because cDNA rather than genomic DNA was sequenced, highly expressing activated cells could have been over-represented, although no difference in activation and CD3 levels was found between groups. At VDJ recombination sites, type 1 diabetes patients had fewer insertions and more deleted nucleotides, which implies abnormalities in thymic rearrangement.

From each donor, a single peripheral blood sample of about 120 mL on average was drawn into heparinised tubes. A BD FACSAria II and a panel including CD45RO, CCR7, CD25, CD127, CD95 and CD27 were used to sort naive, central memory, regulatory and stem cell-like memory CD4+ T cells. All sorted populations exceeded 95% purity. PBMCs were separated immediately by Lymphoprep density gradient centrifugation and were stained directly, without being cultured. So that batch effects would be minimized, each experiment stained and sorted samples in pairs, pairing one healthy donor with one patient. A note on this clone: Its target antigen remains unknown. With a much larger clone just one base away, this may be a read error.

The rearrangement combines TRBV11-3 with TRBJ2-1; a tentative D match to TRBD2 spans 6 bases. This TCR was recovered from a woman between 18 and 30 years old in good health. Sequenced sample: stem cell memory CD4+ T cells from blood. This specimen's cell subset or site label, interpreted: stem cell-like memory CD4+ T cells. The DNA sequence is given as TGTGCCAGCAGCTTGATGGGGGGTGAGCAGTTCTTC. Its protein is CASSLMGGEQFF.